One sample yielded the 19 T cell receptor beta chains listed below, sequenced in a study of blood T cell repertoires in COVID-19. TCRdb's copy holds only in-frame clones and misses some; the assay was immunoSEQ multiplex PCR. The data contain approximately 140,000 clones, over 80% of them singletons. Sample: peripheral blood. The source of these receptors is a man older than 75 with acute or convalescent COVID-19.

The sample holds many counts of this clone. This rearrangement joins TRBV5-5 to TRBJ2-7; maybe TRBD2 (6 bases). Trimming stripped 5 bases from V and 0 bases from J, with 9 bases between. CDR3 length equals 13 residues. The V gene's germline CDR1 is SGHKS and CDR2 YYEKEE (reference sequence). CDR3 sequence: CASSPGSSYEQYF. CDR3 nucleotide sequence: TGTGCCAGCAGTCCCGGGAGCTCCTACGAGCAGTACTTC. Combining the CDR3 with reference TRBV5-5 and TRBJ2-7 gives the whole variable domain DAGVTQSPTHLIKTRGQQVTLRCSPISGHKSVSWYQQVLGQGPQFIFQYYEKEERGRGNFPDRFSARQFPNYSSELNVNALLLGDSALYLCASSPGSSYEQYFGPGTRLTVT.

V and J are TRBV3-1 (or the pseudogene TRBV3-2) and TRBJ1-1; unclear D gene. Trimming took 1 base from V and 7 from J, leaving 7 bases between them. CDR3 length equals 12 residues. CDR1 is LGHDT, CDR2 YNNKEL, per germline (reference sequence). The CDR3 here is CASSQGSFEAFF. In DNA, the CDR3 is TGTGCCAGCAGCCAAGGTAGTTTTGAAGCTTTCTTT.

The genes are TRBV18 and TRBJ2-1, with a tentative D call TRBD1 (6 bases). The CDR3 runs to 16 residues. Germline-derived CDR1 and CDR2 are KGHSH and LQKENI. The V end lost 0 bases, the J end lost 5 bases, and 14 bases lay between the germline ends. The CDR3 coding sequence is TGTGCCAGCTCACCACCGGCTGGGGGCCCCAACAATGAGCAGTTCTTC. It yields the protein CASSPPAGGPNNEQFF.

This rearrangement joins TRBV21-1 to TRBJ1-1; the table's D call TRBD1 went unverified against the DNA. TRBV21-1 is assigned pseudogene status. There are 16 residues in the CDR3. CDR3 loop: CASSRLDRKGNTEAFF. The CDR3 DNA sequence: TGTGCCAGCAGCAGATTGGACAGGAAAGGGAACACTGAAGCTTTCTTT.

The rearrangement joins TRBV3-1 (or the pseudogene TRBV3-2) to TRBJ1-2; D unresolved. The ends were cut back, 4 bases at V and 1 base at J, with 10 bases in the middle. The CDR3 has 14 amino acids. In germline, CDR1 is LGHDT, CDR2 YNNKEL (reference sequence). CDR3 DNA sequence: TGTGCCAGCAGCCCCCTAGATGATAACTATGGCTACACCTTC. It is translated as CASSPLDDNYGYTF.

V and J are TRBV7-6 and TRBJ2-5; the match to TRBD1 covers 7 bases. Per the germline V gene, CDR1 is SGHVS and CDR2 is FNYEAQ. V dropped 4 bases and J dropped 2; count of bases not matched to a gene: 4. The CDR3 has 14 amino acids. The CDR3 DNA follows: TGTGCCAGCAGCTCGACAGGGAAACAAGAGACCCAGTACTTC. It codes for CASSSTGKQETQYF.

The chain joins TRBV6-5 to TRBJ1-4; D is undetermined. The germline V gene has CDR1 MNHEY and CDR2 SVGAGI. V shed 6 bases and J shed 3 bases, with 8 bases lying between them. This CDR3 contains 13 residues. In nucleotides, the CDR3 is TGTGCCAGCAGGGAGAGGGCTAATGAAAAACTGTTTTTT. It yields the protein CASRERANEKLFF.

The chain has TRBV6-5 and TRBJ1-2, with unresolved D. Germline V gives CDR1 MNHEY, CDR2 SVGAGI. This CDR3 contains 11 residues. Trimming took 5 bases from V and 6 from J, leaving 7 bases between them. CDR3 protein: CASSIIDGYTF. DNA of the CDR3: TGTGCCAGCAGTATCATAGATGGCTACACCTTC.

This chain links TRBV6-1 with TRBJ1-5; D not certain. The germline gives CDR1 MNHNS, CDR2 SASEGT. Trimming took 2 bases from V and 5 from J, leaving 13 bases between them. The CDR3 has 15 residues. The CDR3 reads CASSEPLLIDQPQHF. The CDR3 nucleotides are TGTGCCAGCAGTGAACCTTTACTGATTGATCAGCCCCAGCATTTT.

This rearrangement joins TRBV5-3 to TRBJ1-6; no firm D call. TRBV5-3 is filed as an ORF, its function uncertain. Trimming shortened V by 8 bases and J by 6 bases, and 15 bases separated the two germline ends. This CDR3 has 14 residues. The CDR3 region is CASQSSRVNSPLHF. CDR3 sequence (DNA): TGTGCCAGTCAGTCAAGCCGGGTTAATTCACCCCTCCACTTT.

The V and J genes are TRBV18 and TRBJ1-4; 12 positions agree with TRBD1. CDR1 KGHSH and CDR2 LQKENI come from the germline V gene. The V gene end was trimmed by 3 bases and the J gene end by 6 bases; junction bases not matched to a gene: 8. CDR3 length equals 17 residues. The CDR3 protein is CASSPSGTGGFDEKLFF. CDR3 coding DNA: TGTGCCAGCTCACCTTCCGGGACAGGGGGCTTCGATGAAAAACTGTTTTTT.

V gene TRBV5-1 combines with J gene TRBJ2-1, with D possibly being TRBD2 (6 bases). CDR3 length equals 16 residues. Germline V gene data show CDR1 as SGHRS and CDR2 as YFSETQ. The ends were cut back, 3 bases at V and 6 bases at J, with 19 bases in the middle. CDR3 loop: CASSSGVGSPANEQFF. The CDR3 bases are TGCGCCAGCAGCTCGGGGGTGGGGTCTCCAGCCAATGAGCAGTTCTTC. The whole variable domain, remainder taken from reference TRBV5-1 and TRBJ2-1, is KAGVTQTPRYLIKTRGQQVTLSCSPISGHRSVSWYQQTPGQGLQFLFEYFSETQRNKGNFPGRFSGRQFSNSRSEMNVSTLELGDSALYLCASSSGVGSPANEQFFGPGTRLTVL.

The chain couples TRBV9 to TRBJ1-6, with TRBD1 matching 7 bases. This CDR3 comprises 15 residues. The germline V gene encodes CDR1 SGDLS and CDR2 YYNGEE. V was clipped by 5 bases and J by 5 bases; unmatched bases: 7. The CDR3, as DNA: TGTGCCAGCAGGGATGACAGGGCCAATAATTCACCCCTCCACTTT. It specifies CASRDDRANNSPLHF.

The CDR3 nucleotides are TGTGCCAGCAGTTACGGCCTTTCCCCTGGGGCCAACGTCCTGACTTTC. Encoded protein: CASSYGLSPGANVLTF. V and J are TRBV6-5 and TRBJ2-6, with unresolved D. CDR3 size: 16 residues. Per the germline V gene, CDR1 is MNHEY and CDR2 is SVGAGI. Trimming pared 2 bases from V and 2 bases from J, leaving 10 bases between.

V gene TRBV27 combines with J gene TRBJ1-4; a weak D match, TRBD1 (6 bases). The CDR3 runs 16 residues. Trimming removed 5 bases from V and 5 bases from J, with 18 bases in between. Germline CDR1 is MNHEY and CDR2 is SMNVEV (reference sequence). CDR3: CASSPTITGRNEKLFF. CDR3 nucleotides: TGTGCCAGCAGTCCTACGATAACAGGGCGGAATGAAAAACTGTTTTTT.

This clone has a handful of counts. The chain uses TRBV4-2 and TRBJ2-5; no reliable D call. Trimming took off 4 bases at V and 5 bases at J, with 8 bases between the two ends. This CDR3 is built from 12 residues. Germline V gives CDR1 LGHNA, CDR2 YNFKEQ. The CDR3 loop is CASSRPEETQYF. CDR3 coding DNA: TGTGCCAGCAGCCGCCCCGAGGAGACCCAGTACTTC.

The rearrangement joins TRBV28 to TRBJ1-2, with TRBD1 matching 7 bases. Looked up from germline, CDR1 is MDHEN and CDR2 is SYDVKM. This CDR3 has 17 amino acids. The trim removed 10 bases at V and 3 bases at J, leaving 20 bases unmatched. CDR3 in DNA: TGTGCCACCATACTTGACTCTCGAACAGGGGAATACTATGGCTACACCTTC. This translates into CATILDSRTGEYYGYTF.

The rearrangement joins TRBV2 to TRBJ2-5; TRBD1 agrees at 7 bases. This CDR3 region has 13 residues. CDR1 and CDR2 from the germline V gene are SNHLY and FYNNEI. Unmatched junction bases numbered 2, after V lost 2 bases and J lost 5 bases. The CDR3 here is CASSERGLETQYF. The CDR3 nucleotides read TGTGCCAGCAGTGAAAGGGGGCTGGAGACCCAGTACTTC.

The chain couples TRBV2 to TRBJ1-3; 11 bases map to TRBD1. The germline V gene encodes CDR1 SNHLY and CDR2 FYNNEI. J lost 0 bases, V lost 6 bases, and 7 bases had no gene match. This CDR3 contains 17 residues. CDR3 protein: CASSARDRGTSGNTIYF. CDR3 bases: TGTGCCAGCAGCGCCCGGGACAGGGGGACCTCTGGAAACACCATATATTTT.